Listed below are T cell receptor beta chains from one sample, sequenced in a study of blood T cell repertoires in COVID-19. Sequenced by immunoSEQ multiplex PCR; TCRdb stores in-frame clones only, minus some. The data hold about 380,000 clones, with about 85% observed a single time. Sequences were obtained from peripheral blood. These TCRs come from a woman under 30 with acute or convalescent COVID-19. CDR3s include the opening cysteine and the closing phenylalanine or tryptophan. The D gene is left open where the match is weak. Some rows mark clone size as missing; the rest say once, few, many or name a class of expanded clone.

cdr3_nt: TGTGCCAGCAGCTCCTGGCACTACCGCACAGATACGCAGTATTTT
cdr3_aa: CASSSWHYRTDTQYF
clone_size: -
v_call: TRBV11-2
d_call: -
j_call: TRBJ2-3

cdr3_nt: TGCGCCAGCAGCAAAACAGGGGGCGCGATAAACACTGAAGCTTTCTTT
cdr3_aa: CASSKTGGAINTEAFF
clone_size: -
v_call: TRBV4-1
d_call: TRBD1
j_call: TRBJ1-1

cdr3_nt: TGCGCCAGCAGCCATCCACCATCTAGCGGGAGCGACACCGGGGAGCTGTTTTTT
cdr3_aa: CASSHPPSSGSDTGELFF
clone_size: -
v_call: TRBV5-1
d_call: TRBD2
j_call: TRBJ2-2

cdr3_nt: TGTGCCAGCAGCCCCGGGTGGGACAGACATCAGCCCCAGCATTTT
cdr3_aa: CASSPGWDRHQPQHF
clone_size: -
v_call: TRBV5-5
d_call: TRBD1
j_call: TRBJ1-5

cdr3_nt: TGTGCCAGCAGTGAATCCAGGGGCGAGAGCTTTACCTATGGCTACACCTTC
cdr3_aa: CASSESRGESFTYGYTF
clone_size: -
v_call: TRBV6-4
d_call: -
j_call: TRBJ1-2

cdr3_nt: TGTGCCAGCAGTTTCCTGGCGGAAAGCAATCAGCCCCAGCATTTT
cdr3_aa: CASSFLAESNQPQHF
clone_size: -
v_call: TRBV28
d_call: -
j_call: TRBJ1-5

cdr3_nt: TGTGCCAGCAGTGAAAGATTAGCGCTCCAAGAGACCCAGTACTTC
cdr3_aa: CASSERLALQETQYF
clone_size: -
v_call: TRBV25-1
d_call: -
j_call: TRBJ2-5

cdr3_nt: TGTGCCAGCAGTTTGGGCAACAGGGCCGTAGCTTTCTTT
cdr3_aa: CASSLGNRAVAFF
clone_size: once
v_call: TRBV12-3/TRBV12-4
d_call: -
j_call: TRBJ1-1

cdr3_nt: TGTGCCAGCAGCTTGGCGGGAGGCCCGAACAATGAGCAGTTCTTC
cdr3_aa: CASSLAGGPNNEQFF
clone_size: -
v_call: TRBV5-6
d_call: TRBD2
j_call: TRBJ2-1

cdr3_nt: TGTGCCAGCAGTTTAGAAGAGACCCAGTACTTC
cdr3_aa: CASSLEETQYF
clone_size: -
v_call: TRBV2
d_call: -
j_call: TRBJ2-5

cdr3_nt: TGCGCCAGCAGCCAAGTCAGAGCCCAGGACAGGGTGAGCGAGCAGTACTTC
cdr3_aa: CASSQVRAQDRVSEQYF
clone_size: -
v_call: TRBV4-1
d_call: TRBD1
j_call: TRBJ2-7

cdr3_nt: TGTGCCAGCAGCTTAGCGCTTAGCGGGAGCAGGGACGAGCAGTACTTC
cdr3_aa: CASSLALSGSRDEQYF
clone_size: -
v_call: TRBV7-9
d_call: TRBD2
j_call: TRBJ2-7

cdr3_nt: TGTGCCAGCAGCTCCGAGGGGGGGACAGGGGACGAAAAACTGTTTTTT
cdr3_aa: CASSSEGGTGDEKLFF
clone_size: -
v_call: TRBV21-1
d_call: -
j_call: TRBJ1-4

cdr3_nt: TGCGCCAGCAGCTTTTCGGAGACCCAGTACTTC
cdr3_aa: CASSFSETQYF
clone_size: -
v_call: TRBV5-1
d_call: -
j_call: TRBJ2-5

cdr3_nt: TGTGCCAGCAGTTGGCAGGGTATTAGCAATCAGCCCCAGCATTTT
cdr3_aa: CASSWQGISNQPQHF
clone_size: once
v_call: TRBV28
d_call: -
j_call: TRBJ1-5

cdr3_nt: TGTGCCACCAGTGATTTCCAACCGGGACTCCGGAATGGCTACACCTTC
cdr3_aa: CATSDFQPGLRNGYTF
clone_size: -
v_call: TRBV24-1
d_call: -
j_call: TRBJ1-2

cdr3_nt: TGTGCCAGCAGCCCCCCTGGCGGGATCGGCACCGGGGAGCTGTTTTTT
cdr3_aa: CASSPPGGIGTGELFF
clone_size: -
v_call: TRBV7-2
d_call: -
j_call: TRBJ2-2

cdr3_nt: TGTGCCAGCAGTGAAGAGATGGGGCCGGATACGCAGTATTTT
cdr3_aa: CASSEEMGPDTQYF
clone_size: -
v_call: TRBV6-1
d_call: -
j_call: TRBJ2-3

cdr3_nt: TGTGCCAGCAGCGGGACTACCCAGTACTTC
cdr3_aa: CASSGTTQYF
clone_size: -
v_call: TRBV2
d_call: -
j_call: TRBJ2-5

cdr3_nt: TGTGCCTGTGTGGGGTGGGAGGGCCTGGAGCGTGGCTACACCTTC
cdr3_aa: CACVGWEGLERGYTF
clone_size: many
v_call: TRBV30
d_call: -
j_call: TRBJ1-2

cdr3_nt: TGTGCCAGCAGCGTGCGGGGTAGGGAAAGAATATATTTT
cdr3_aa: CASSVRGRERIYF
clone_size: -
v_call: TRBV9
d_call: -
j_call: TRBJ1-3

cdr3_nt: TGTGCCACCAGTGATTTGACGGAGAATCAGCCCCAGCATTTT
cdr3_aa: CATSDLTENQPQHF
clone_size: -
v_call: TRBV24-1
d_call: -
j_call: TRBJ1-5

cdr3_nt: TGTGCCAGCAGCCTCCTTCCAGTAGCGGGAAAAGAGACCCAGTACTTC
cdr3_aa: CASSLLPVAGKETQYF
clone_size: -
v_call: TRBV9
d_call: TRBD2
j_call: TRBJ2-5

cdr3_nt: TGTGCCAGTAAGCTAGCGGGAGCGGCCGGGGCAGATACGCAGTATTTT
cdr3_aa: CASKLAGAAGADTQYF
clone_size: -
v_call: TRBV19
d_call: TRBD2
j_call: TRBJ2-3

cdr3_nt: TGCGCCAGCAGCGCCGGGACAGGGGTGTCCTACGAGCAGTACTTC
cdr3_aa: CASSAGTGVSYEQYF
clone_size: -
v_call: TRBV5-1
d_call: TRBD1
j_call: TRBJ2-7

cdr3_nt: TGTGCCAGCAGCCAAGACAGGGTCTCTGGAAACACCATATATTTT
cdr3_aa: CASSQDRVSGNTIYF
clone_size: -
v_call: TRBV7-8
d_call: TRBD1
j_call: TRBJ1-3

cdr3_nt: TGCGCCAGCAGCCAAGAGTTCGGGGGGTTGATATGGCTGTTTTTT
cdr3_aa: CASSQEFGGLIWLFF
clone_size: -
v_call: TRBV4-1
d_call: TRBD2
j_call: TRBJ2-2

cdr3_nt: TGTGCCAGCAGCCATGGGACAGGGGTTATTACCCTCCACTTT
cdr3_aa: CASSHGTGVITLHF
clone_size: few
v_call: TRBV16
d_call: TRBD1
j_call: TRBJ1-6

cdr3_nt: TGTGCCAGCAGTTTGGACAGGGGTCGAATAGAGACCCAGTACTTC
cdr3_aa: CASSLDRGRIETQYF
clone_size: -
v_call: TRBV2
d_call: TRBD1
j_call: TRBJ2-5

cdr3_nt: TGTGCCAGCAGCGTAGCTCCGGGTCAGCCCCAGCATTTT
cdr3_aa: CASSVAPGQPQHF
clone_size: -
v_call: TRBV9
d_call: -
j_call: TRBJ1-5

cdr3_nt: TGCGCCAGCAGCTCCGGACAGGGAGGGACTAATGAAAAACTGTTTTTT
cdr3_aa: CASSSGQGGTNEKLFF
clone_size: -
v_call: TRBV5-1
d_call: TRBD1
j_call: TRBJ1-4

cdr3_nt: TGTGCCAGCAGCCTGGGACAGGTGCAACAAGAGACCCAGTACTTC
cdr3_aa: CASSLGQVQQETQYF
clone_size: -
v_call: TRBV9
d_call: TRBD1
j_call: TRBJ2-5

cdr3_nt: TGTGCCAGAAGCGTCGGTTTACCGAGGAGCTCCTACAATGAGCAGTTCTTC
cdr3_aa: CARSVGLPRSSYNEQFF
clone_size: -
v_call: TRBV5-3
d_call: -
j_call: TRBJ2-1

cdr3_nt: TGTGCCAGCAGTGAGGCCGGGACAGGGGGCTTCTACGAGCAGTACTTC
cdr3_aa: CASSEAGTGGFYEQYF
clone_size: -
v_call: TRBV6-1
d_call: TRBD1
j_call: TRBJ2-7

cdr3_nt: TGTGCCAGCAGTGATCTGGGTTTAACTAGCGGGGTTATCTCTGGGGCCAACGTCCTGACTTTC
cdr3_aa: CASSDLGLTSGVISGANVLTF
clone_size: -
v_call: TRBV2
d_call: TRBD2
j_call: TRBJ2-6

cdr3_nt: TGTGCCAGCAGTAGGGACAGGGGCTGGTATGGCTACACCTTC
cdr3_aa: CASSRDRGWYGYTF
clone_size: -
v_call: TRBV6-5
d_call: TRBD1
j_call: TRBJ1-2

cdr3_nt: TGTGCCAGCAGCGATGGGGGGGGCGCAGGCTATGGCTACACCTTC
cdr3_aa: CASSDGGGAGYGYTF
clone_size: once
v_call: TRBV11-2
d_call: -
j_call: TRBJ1-2